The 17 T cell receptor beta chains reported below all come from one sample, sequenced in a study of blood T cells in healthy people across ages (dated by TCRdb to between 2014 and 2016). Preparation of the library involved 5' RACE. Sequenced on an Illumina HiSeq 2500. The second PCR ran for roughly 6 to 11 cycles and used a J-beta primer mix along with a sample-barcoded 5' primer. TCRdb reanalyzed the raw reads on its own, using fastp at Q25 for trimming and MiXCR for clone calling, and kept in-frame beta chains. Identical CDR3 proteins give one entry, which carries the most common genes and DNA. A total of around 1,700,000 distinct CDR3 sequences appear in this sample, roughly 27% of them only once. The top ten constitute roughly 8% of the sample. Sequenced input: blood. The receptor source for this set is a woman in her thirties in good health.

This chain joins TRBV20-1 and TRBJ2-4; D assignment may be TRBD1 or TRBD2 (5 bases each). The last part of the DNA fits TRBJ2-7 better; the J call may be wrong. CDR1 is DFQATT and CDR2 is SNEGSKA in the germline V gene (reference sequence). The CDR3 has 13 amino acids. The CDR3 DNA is TGCAGTGCCAGCCGAGGGATCAGGGACGAGCAGTACTTC. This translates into CSASRGIRDEQYF.

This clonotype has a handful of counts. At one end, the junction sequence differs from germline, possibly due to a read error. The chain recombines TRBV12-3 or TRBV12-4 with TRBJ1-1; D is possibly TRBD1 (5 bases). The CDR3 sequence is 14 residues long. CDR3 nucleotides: TGCGCCGGCAGACCCCGACAGATGAACACTGAAGCTTTCTTT. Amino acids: CAGRPRQMNTEAFF.

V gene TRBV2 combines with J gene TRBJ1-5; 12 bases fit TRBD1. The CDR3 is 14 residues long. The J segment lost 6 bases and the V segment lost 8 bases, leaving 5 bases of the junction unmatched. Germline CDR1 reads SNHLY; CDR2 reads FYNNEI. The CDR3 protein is CASGGTGGFQPQHF. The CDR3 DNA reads TGTGCCAGCGGTGGGACAGGGGGCTTTCAGCCCCAGCATTTT.

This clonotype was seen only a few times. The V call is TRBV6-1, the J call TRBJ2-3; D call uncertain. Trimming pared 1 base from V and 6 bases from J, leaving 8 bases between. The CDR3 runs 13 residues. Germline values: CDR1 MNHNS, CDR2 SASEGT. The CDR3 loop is CASSEGVKDTQYF. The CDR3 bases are TGTGCCAGCAGTGAAGGAGTGAAGGATACGCAGTATTTT.

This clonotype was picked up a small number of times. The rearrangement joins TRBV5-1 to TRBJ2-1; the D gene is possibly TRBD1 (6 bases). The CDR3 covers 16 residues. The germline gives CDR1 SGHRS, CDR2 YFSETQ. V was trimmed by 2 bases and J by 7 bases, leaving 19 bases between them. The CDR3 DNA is TGCGCCAGCAGCTTTGGGAGACAGGTCCAACTAAATGAGCAGTTCTTC. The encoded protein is CASSFGRQVQLNEQFF.

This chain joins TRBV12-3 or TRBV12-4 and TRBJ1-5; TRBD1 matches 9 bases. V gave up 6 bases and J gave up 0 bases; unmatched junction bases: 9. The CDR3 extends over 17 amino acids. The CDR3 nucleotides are TGTGCCAGCAGCGGCGACAGGGGGATTAATAGCAATCAGCCCCAGCATTTT. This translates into CASSGDRGINSNQPQHF.

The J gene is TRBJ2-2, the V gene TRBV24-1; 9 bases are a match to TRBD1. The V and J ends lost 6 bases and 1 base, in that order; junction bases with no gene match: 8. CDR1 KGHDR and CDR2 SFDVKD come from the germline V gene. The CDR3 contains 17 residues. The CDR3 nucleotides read TGTGCCACCAGTAGGGGTCAGGGACAGGGGAACACCGGGGAGCTGTTTTTT. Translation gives CATSRGQGQGNTGELFF.

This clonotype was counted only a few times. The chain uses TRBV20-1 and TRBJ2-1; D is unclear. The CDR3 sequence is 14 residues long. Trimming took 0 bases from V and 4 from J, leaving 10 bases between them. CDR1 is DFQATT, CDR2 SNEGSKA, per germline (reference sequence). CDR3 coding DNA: TGCAGTGCTAGAGATCTACTACCTTACAATGAGCAGTTCTTC. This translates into CSARDLLPYNEQFF.

CDR3 sequence: CASSLQGPVRETQYF. The CDR3 DNA follows: TGTGCCAGCAGCTTACAGGGCCCCGTGCGGGAGACCCAGTACTTC. The chain joins TRBV7-2 to TRBJ2-5; D is possibly TRBD1 (5 bases). Germline V CDR1 and CDR2: SGHTA, FQGNSA. Trimming stripped 2 bases from V and 5 bases from J, with 15 bases between. The CDR3 extends over 15 amino acids.

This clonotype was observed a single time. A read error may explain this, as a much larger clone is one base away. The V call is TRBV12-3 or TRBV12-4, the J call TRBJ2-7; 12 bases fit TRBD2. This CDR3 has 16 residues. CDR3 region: CASSPTKTSGSYEQDF. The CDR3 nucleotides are TGTGCCAGCAGCCCAACTAAGACTAGCGGGAGCTACGAGCAGGACTTC.

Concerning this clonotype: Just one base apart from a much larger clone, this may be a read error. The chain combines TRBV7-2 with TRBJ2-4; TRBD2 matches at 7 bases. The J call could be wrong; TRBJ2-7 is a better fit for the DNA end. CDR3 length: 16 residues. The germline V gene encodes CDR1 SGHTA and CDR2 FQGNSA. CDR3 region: CASSDGPAGNVGEQYF. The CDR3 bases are TGTGCCAGCAGCGATGGACCAGCGGGAAATGTCGGCGAGCAGTACTTC.

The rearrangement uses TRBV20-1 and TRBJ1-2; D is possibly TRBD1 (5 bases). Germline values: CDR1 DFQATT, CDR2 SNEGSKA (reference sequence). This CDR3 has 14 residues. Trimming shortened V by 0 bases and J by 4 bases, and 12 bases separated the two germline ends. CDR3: CSARDQVGRYGYTF. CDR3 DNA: TGCAGTGCTAGAGATCAGGTGGGACGCTATGGCTACACCTTC.

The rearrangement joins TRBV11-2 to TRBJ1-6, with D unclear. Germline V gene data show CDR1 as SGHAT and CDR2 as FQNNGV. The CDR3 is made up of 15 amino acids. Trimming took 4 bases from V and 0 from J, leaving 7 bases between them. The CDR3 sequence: CASSYRSSYNSPLHF. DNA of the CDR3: TGTGCCAGCAGCTACCGAAGCTCCTATAATTCACCCCTCCACTTT.

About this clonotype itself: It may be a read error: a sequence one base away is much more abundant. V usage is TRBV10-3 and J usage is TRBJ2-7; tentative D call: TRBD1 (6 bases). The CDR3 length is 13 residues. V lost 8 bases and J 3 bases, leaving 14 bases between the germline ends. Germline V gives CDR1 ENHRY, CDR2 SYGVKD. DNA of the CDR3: TGTGCCATCGGAGCAGGGGATGTCTACGAGCAGTACTTC. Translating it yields CAIGAGDVYEQYF.

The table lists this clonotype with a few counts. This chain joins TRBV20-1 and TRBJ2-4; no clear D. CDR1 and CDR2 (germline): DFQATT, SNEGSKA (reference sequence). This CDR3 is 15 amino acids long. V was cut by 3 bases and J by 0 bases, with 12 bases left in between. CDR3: CSARSIELAKNIQYF. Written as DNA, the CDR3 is TGCAGTGCTAGGTCCATAGAACTAGCCAAAAACATTCAGTACTTC.

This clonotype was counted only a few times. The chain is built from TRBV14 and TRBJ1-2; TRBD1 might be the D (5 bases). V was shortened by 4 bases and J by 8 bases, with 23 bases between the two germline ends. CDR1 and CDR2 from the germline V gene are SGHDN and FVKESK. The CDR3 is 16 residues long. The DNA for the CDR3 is TGTGCCAGCAGCCGCCGCCCTTTGGGGCTCGGTTCGGGCTACACCTTC. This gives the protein CASSRRPLGLGSGYTF.

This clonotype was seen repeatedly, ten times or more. CDR3 residues: CSAHRVNNREGTQYF. The CDR3 nucleotides are TGCAGTGCCCACAGGGTCAACAACAGGGAGGGGACCCAGTACTTC. The chain couples TRBV20-1 to TRBJ2-5, with D perhaps matching TRBD2 (7 bases). Deletions cut 6 bases from V and 7 bases from J, with 24 bases between. CDR1 and CDR2 (germline): DFQATT, SNEGSKA (reference sequence). This CDR3 region has 15 residues.